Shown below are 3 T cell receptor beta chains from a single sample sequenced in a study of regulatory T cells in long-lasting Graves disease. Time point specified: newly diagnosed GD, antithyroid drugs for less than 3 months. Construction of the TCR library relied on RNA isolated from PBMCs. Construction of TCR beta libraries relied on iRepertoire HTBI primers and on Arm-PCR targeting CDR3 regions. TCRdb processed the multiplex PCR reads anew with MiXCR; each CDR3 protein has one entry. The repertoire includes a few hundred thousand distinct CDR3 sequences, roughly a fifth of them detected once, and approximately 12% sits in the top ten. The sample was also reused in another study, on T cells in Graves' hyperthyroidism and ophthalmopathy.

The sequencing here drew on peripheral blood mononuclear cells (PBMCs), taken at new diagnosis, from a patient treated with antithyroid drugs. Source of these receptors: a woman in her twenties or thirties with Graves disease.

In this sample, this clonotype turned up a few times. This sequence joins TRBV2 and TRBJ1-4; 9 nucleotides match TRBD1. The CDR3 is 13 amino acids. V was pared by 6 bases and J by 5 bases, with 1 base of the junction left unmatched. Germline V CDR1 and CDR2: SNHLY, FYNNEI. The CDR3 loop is CASRGQGNEKLFF. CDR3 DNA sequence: TGTGCCAGCAGAGGACAGGGGAATGAAAAACTGTTTTTT. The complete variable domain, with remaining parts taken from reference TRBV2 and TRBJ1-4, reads EPEVTQTPSHQVTQMGQEVILRCVPISNHLYFYWYRQILGQKVEFLVSFYNNEISEKSEIFDDQFSVERPDGSNFTLKIRSTKLEDSAMYFCASRGQGNEKLFFGSGTQLSVL.

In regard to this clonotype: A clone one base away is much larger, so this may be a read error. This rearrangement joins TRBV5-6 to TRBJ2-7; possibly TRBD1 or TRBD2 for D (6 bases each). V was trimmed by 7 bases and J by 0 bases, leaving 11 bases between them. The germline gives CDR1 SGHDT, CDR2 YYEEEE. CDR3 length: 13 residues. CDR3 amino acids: CASFPGASYEQYF. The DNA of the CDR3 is TGTGCCAGCTTTCCGGGGGCCTCCTACGAGCAGTACTTC.

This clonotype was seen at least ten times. The CDR3 region is CSAREGAVQPQHF. The CDR3 DNA sequence: TGCAGTGCTAGAGAGGGGGCTGTTCAGCCCCAGCATTTT. The chain has TRBV20-1 and TRBJ1-5; D is possibly TRBD1 (6 bases). Germline-derived CDR1 and CDR2 are DFQATT and SNEGSKA (reference sequence). The CDR3 is made up of 13 amino acids. With 0 bases removed from V and 6 bases from J, the gap between germline ends came to 9 bases.